This T cell receptor (beta chain) originates from a study of shared clonotypes between healthy human individuals. As concerns this clone: Its matching antigen is unknown.

Germline CDR1 SEHNR, CDR2 FQNEAQ (reference sequence). The CDR3 is 12 amino acids. Between the trimmed V and J ends, which lost 5 bases and 5 bases, there was a span of 10 bases. Broader study findings: Sorted-subset samples were not fully sequenced, rarefaction indicated.

Per the original methods: Junction-only sequences produced by ImmunoSEQ had no quality scores, so filtering differed. The method was immunoSEQ multiplex PCR; TCRdb's version includes in-frame clones alone and lacks a portion of them. The V and J calls and the clone size are those of that table, but D and trimming were determined from the DNA. This table holds 330,000 or so clones, around two thirds found once. Sequencing was carried out using memory CD4+ T cells sorted from blood. As to subset: CD45RA-negative fraction. The receptor was derived from a man aged 25 to 40 in good health. J is TRBJ2-7 and V is TRBV7-9; D is unresolved. The CDR3 protein is CASSPTSDEQYF. For the CDR3, the DNA is TGTGCCAGCAGCCCGACCTCAGACGAGCAGTACTTC.